The sequence of this TCR beta chain was determined in a study of shared clonotypes between healthy human individuals. Study details: A couple of women and a few men aged 18 to 49 made up the donors.

Each sample came from a Caucasian adult donor living in Nashville, Tennessee. Deep-level assay runs were performed. Generated by immunoSEQ multiplex PCR, the TCRdb table keeps only in-frame clones and is missing some. The table shows approximately 180,000 clones, with roughly 91% occurring only once. Germline lookup yields CDR1 SGHRS and CDR2 YFSETQ. V was clipped by 4 bases and J by 6 bases; unmatched bases: 11. The CDR3 is 15 amino acids. The chain has TRBV5-1 and TRBJ2-7; 9 nucleotides match TRBD2. The sequenced sample consisted of naive CD4+ T cells sorted from blood. The sample's subset: CD45RA+ positively selected. The TCR originated in a woman aged 30 to 39 in good health. This CDR3 reads CASSPVAGVRIEQYF. As DNA, the CDR3 is TGCGCCAGCAGCCCCGTAGCGGGAGTAAGGATCGAGCAGTACTTC.